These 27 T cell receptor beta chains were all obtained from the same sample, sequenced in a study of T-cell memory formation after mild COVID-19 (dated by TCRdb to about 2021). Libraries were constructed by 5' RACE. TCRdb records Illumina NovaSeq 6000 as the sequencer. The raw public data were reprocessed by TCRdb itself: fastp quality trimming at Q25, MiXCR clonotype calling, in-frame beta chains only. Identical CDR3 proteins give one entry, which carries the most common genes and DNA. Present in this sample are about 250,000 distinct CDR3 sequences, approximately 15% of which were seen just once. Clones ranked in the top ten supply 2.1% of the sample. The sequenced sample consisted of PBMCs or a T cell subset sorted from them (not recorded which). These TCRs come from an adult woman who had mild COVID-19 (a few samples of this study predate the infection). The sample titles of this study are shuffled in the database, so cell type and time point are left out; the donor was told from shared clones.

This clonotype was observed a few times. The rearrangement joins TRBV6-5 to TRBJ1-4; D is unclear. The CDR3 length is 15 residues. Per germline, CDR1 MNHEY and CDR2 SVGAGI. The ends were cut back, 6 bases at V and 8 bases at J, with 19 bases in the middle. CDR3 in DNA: TGTGCCAGCAGCGATGGTGACGGCGGTAAAGAAAAACTGTTTTTT. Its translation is CASSDGDGGKEKLFF.

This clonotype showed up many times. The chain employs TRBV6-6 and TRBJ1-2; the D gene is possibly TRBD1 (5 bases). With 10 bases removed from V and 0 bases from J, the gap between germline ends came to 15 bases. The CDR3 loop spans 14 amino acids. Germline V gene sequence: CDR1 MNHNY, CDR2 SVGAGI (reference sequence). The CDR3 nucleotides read TGTGCCACCTTCCCAGGGACCTCTAACTATGGCTACACCTTC. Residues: CATFPGTSNYGYTF.

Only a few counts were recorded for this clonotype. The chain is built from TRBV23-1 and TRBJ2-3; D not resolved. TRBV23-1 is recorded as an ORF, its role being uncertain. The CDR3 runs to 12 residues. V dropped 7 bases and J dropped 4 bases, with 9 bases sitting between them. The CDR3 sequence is CASTRLPDTQYF. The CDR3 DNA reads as TGCGCCAGCACTCGACTGCCAGATACGCAGTATTTT.

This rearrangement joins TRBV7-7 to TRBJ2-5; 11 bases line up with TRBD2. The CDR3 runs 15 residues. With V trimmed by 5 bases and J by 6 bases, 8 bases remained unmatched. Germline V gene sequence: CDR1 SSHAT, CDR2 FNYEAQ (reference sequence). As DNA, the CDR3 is TGTGCCAGCAGCCCAACTAGCGGGGGTTTAAAGACCCAGTACTTC. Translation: CASSPTSGGLKTQYF.

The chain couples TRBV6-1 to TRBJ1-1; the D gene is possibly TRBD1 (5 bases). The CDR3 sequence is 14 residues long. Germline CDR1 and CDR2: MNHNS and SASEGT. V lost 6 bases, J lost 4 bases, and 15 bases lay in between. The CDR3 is CASRLNRDFTEAFF. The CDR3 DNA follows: TGTGCCAGCAGACTCAACCGGGACTTCACTGAAGCTTTCTTT.

The CDR3 here is CASTAGQGNSYEQYF. DNA of the CDR3: TGTGCCAGCACCGCGGGACAGGGCAACTCCTACGAGCAGTACTTC. The chain is built from TRBV6-6 and TRBJ2-7; 9 bases are shared with TRBD1. Unmatched junction bases numbered 7, after V lost 7 bases and J lost 0 bases. The CDR3 consists of 15 residues. The germline gives CDR1 MNHNY, CDR2 SVGAGI (reference sequence).

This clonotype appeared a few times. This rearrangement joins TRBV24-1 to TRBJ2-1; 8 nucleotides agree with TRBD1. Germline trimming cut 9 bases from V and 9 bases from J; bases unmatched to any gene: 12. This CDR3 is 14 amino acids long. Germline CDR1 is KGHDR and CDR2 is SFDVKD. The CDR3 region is CATDSRTGSGEQFF. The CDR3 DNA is TGTGCCACCGATTCGAGGACAGGGTCCGGTGAGCAGTTCTTC.

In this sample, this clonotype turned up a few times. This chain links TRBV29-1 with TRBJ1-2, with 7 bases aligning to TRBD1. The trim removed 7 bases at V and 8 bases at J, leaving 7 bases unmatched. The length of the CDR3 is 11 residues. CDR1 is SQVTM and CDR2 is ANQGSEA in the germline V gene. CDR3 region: CSGGGAGGYTF. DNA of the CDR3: TGCAGCGGAGGGGGCGCGGGAGGCTACACCTTC.

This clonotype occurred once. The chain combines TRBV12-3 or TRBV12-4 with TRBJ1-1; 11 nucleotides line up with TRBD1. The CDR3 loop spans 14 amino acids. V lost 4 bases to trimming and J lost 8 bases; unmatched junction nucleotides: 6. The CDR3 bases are TGTGCCAGCAGTTCGGGACAGGGGGGAAGGGAAGCTTTCTTT. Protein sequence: CASSSGQGGREAFF.

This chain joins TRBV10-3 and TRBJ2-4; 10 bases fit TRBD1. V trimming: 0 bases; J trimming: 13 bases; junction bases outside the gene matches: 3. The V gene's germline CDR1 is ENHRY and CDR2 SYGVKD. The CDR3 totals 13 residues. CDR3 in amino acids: CAISESGQGSQYF. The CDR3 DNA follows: TGTGCCATCAGTGAGTCGGGACAGGGGAGCCAGTACTTC.

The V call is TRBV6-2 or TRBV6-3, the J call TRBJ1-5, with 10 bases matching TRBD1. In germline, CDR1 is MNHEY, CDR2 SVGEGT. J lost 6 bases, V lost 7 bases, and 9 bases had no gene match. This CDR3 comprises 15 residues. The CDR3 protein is CASKKPGQGCQPQHF. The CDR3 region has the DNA TGTGCCAGCAAAAAACCGGGACAGGGGTGTCAGCCCCAGCATTTT.

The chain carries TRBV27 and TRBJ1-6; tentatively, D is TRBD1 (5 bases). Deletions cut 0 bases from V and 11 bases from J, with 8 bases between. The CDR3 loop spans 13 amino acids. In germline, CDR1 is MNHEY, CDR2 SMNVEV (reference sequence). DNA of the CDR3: TGTGCCAGCAGTTTATCGGACACCCCACCCCTCCACTTT. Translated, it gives CASSLSDTPPLHF.

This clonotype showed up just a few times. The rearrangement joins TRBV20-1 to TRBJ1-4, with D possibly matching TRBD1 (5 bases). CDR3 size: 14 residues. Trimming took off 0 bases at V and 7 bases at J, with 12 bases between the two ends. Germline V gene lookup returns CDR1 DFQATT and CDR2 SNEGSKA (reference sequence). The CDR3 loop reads CSAREGRRGEKLFF. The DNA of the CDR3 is TGCAGTGCTAGAGAAGGACGAAGGGGTGAAAAACTGTTTTTT.

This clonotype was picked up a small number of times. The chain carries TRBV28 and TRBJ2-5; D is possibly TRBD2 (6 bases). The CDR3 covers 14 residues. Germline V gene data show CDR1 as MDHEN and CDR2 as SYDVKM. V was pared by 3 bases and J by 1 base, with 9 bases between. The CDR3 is CASSFRDFQETQYF. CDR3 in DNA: TGTGCCAGCAGTTTCCGGGACTTCCAAGAGACCCAGTACTTC.

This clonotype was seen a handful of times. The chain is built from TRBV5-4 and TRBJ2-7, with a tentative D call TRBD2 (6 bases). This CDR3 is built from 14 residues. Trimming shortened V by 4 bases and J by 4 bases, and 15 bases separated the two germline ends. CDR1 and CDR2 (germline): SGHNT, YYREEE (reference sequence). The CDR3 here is CASSKAGLRYEQYF. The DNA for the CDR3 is TGTGCCAGCAGCAAGGCGGGACTCCGGTACGAGCAGTACTTC. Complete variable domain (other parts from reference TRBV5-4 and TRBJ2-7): ETGVTQSPTHLIKTRGQQVTLRCSSQSGHNTVSWYQQALGQGPQFIFQYYREEENGRGNFPPRFSGLQFPNYSSELNVNALELDDSALYLCASSKAGLRYEQYFGPGTRLTVT.

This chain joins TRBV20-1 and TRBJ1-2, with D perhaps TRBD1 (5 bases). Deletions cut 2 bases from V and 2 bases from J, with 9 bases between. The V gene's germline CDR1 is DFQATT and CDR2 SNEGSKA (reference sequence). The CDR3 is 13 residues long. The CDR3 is CSARSRTNYGYTF. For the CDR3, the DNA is TGCAGTGCTAGATCCAGGACAAACTATGGCTACACCTTC.

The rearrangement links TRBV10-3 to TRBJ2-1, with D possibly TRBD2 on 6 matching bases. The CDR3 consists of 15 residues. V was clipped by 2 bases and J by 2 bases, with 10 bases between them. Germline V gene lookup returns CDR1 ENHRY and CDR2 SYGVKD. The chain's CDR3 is CAISEARLAYNEQFF. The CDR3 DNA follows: TGTGCCATCAGTGAGGCCAGACTAGCCTACAATGAGCAGTTCTTC.

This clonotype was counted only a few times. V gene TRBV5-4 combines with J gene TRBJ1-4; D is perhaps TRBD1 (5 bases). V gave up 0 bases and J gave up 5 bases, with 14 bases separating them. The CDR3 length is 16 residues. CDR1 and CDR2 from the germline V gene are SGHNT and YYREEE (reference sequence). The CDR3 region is CASSLAGAAGNEKLFF. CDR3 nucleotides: TGTGCCAGCAGCTTGGCCGGGGCGGCTGGAAATGAAAAACTGTTTTTT.

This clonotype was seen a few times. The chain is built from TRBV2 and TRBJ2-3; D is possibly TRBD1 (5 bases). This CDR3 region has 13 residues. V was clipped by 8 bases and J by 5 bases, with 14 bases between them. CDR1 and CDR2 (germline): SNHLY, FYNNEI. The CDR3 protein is CASRTAGLDTQYF. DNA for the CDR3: TGTGCCAGCCGGACCGCAGGGTTAGATACGCAGTATTTT.

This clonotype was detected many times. CDR3 amino acids: CASSFDRANNQPQHF. DNA of the CDR3: TGTGCCAGCAGCTTTGACAGGGCGAACAATCAGCCCCAGCATTTT. The chain has TRBV7-2 and TRBJ1-5; 7 nucleotides agree with TRBD1. V shed 3 bases and J 3 bases; nucleotides not matched to a gene: 5. Germline assignment: CDR1 SGHTA and CDR2 FQGNSA. The CDR3 has 15 residues. Variable domain in full (rest from reference TRBV7-2 and TRBJ1-5): GAGVSQSPSNKVTEKGKDVELRCDPISGHTALYWYRQSLGQGLEFLIYFQGNSAPDKSGLPSDRFSAERTGGSVSTLTIQRTQQEDSAVYLCASSFDRANNQPQHFGDGTRLSIL.

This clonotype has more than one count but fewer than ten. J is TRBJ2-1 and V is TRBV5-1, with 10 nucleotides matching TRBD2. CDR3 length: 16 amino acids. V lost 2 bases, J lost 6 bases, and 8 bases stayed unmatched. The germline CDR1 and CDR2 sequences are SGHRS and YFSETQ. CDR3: CASSFPRASGGNEQFF. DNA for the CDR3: TGCGCCAGCAGCTTCCCCCGGGCTAGCGGGGGCAATGAGCAGTTCTTC.

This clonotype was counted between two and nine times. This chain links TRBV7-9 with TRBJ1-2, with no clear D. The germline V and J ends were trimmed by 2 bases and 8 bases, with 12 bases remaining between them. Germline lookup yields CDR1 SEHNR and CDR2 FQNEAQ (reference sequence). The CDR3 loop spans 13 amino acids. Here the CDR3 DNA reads TGTGCCAGCAGCTTAAGGCCGGACGTCGGCTACACCTTC. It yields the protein CASSLRPDVGYTF.

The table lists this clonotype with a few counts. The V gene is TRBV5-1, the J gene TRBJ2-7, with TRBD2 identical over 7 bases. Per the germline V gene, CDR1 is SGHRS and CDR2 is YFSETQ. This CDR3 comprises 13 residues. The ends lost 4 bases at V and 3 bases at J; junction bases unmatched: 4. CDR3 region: CASSTGLDYEQYF. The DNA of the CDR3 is TGCGCCAGCAGCACAGGACTAGACTACGAGCAGTACTTC.

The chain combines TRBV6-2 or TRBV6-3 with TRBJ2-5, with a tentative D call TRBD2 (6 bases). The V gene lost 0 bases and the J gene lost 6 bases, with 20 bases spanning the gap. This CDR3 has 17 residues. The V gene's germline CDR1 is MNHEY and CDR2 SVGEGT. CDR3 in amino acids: CASSYSGTSKSTKTQYF. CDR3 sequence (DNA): TGTGCCAGCAGTTACTCTGGCACTAGCAAGAGTACGAAGACCCAGTACTTC.

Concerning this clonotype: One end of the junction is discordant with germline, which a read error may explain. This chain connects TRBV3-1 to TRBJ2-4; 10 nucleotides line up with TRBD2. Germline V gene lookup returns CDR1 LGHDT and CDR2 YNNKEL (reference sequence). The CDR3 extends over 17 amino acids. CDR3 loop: CASSQDPTSGAKNIQCF. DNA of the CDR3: TGTGCCAGCAGCCAAGATCCTACTAGCGGGGCCAAAAACATTCAGTGCTTC. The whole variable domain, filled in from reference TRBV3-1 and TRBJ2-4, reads DTAVSQTPKYLVTQMGNDKSIKCEQNLGHDTMYWYKQDSKKFLKIMFSYNNKELIINETVPNRFSPKSPDKAHLNLHINSLELGDSAVYFCASSQDPTSGAKNIQCFGAGTRLSVL.

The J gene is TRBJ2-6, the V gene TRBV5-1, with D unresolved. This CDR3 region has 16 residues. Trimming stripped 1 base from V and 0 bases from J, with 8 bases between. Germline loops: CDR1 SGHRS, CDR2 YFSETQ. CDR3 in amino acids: CASSLHRNSGANVLTF. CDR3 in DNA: TGCGCCAGCAGCTTGCACAGAAACTCTGGGGCCAACGTCCTGACTTTC. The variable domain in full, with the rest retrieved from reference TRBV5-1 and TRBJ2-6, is KAGVTQTPRYLIKTRGQQVTLSCSPISGHRSVSWYQQTPGQGLQFLFEYFSETQRNKGNFPGRFSGRQFSNSRSEMNVSTLELGDSALYLCASSLHRNSGANVLTFGAGSRLTVL.

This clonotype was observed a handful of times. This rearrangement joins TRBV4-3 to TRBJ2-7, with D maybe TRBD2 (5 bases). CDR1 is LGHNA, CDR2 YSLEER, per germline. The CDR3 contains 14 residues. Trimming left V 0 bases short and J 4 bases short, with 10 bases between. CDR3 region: CASSQDRGGYEQYF. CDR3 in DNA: TGCGCCAGCAGCCAAGATCGGGGTGGATACGAGCAGTACTTC.